Listed here is a single T cell receptor beta chain. This clonotype was observed at least ten times. Its antigen has not been determined. Per-nucleotide qualities are absent, and no much larger clonotype sits a single base away. After removal of 2 bases from V and 6 bases from J, the junction retains 4 bases not matched to a gene. The germline V gene specifies MNHNS as CDR1 and SASEGT as CDR2. Taken from cysteine to phenylalanine, the CDR3 has 14 residues. The read is trimmed to its CDR3 DNA, 42 bases read in frame from base 1. In the paper's terms, the treatment or condition label means: live attenuated yellow fever vaccine strain. A standard Ficoll-Paque protocol was used to isolate PBMCs from peripheral blood. Dynabeads CD4 and CD8 positive selection kits were used to isolate the CD4 and CD8 T-cell fractions. RNA was extracted with TriZol from bulk PBMCs, CD4 and CD8 fractions, and dextramer-positive and dextramer-negative fractions.

This sample is drawn from a study of T cells after yellow fever vaccination (dated by TCRdb to between 2018 and 2020). With respect to the entire study: The SMART-Seq v4 Ultra Low Input RNA kit was used to prepare libraries from fractions with low cell numbers. Bulk PBMC replicates and cell subsets were isolated from blood drawn at multiple timepoints before and after both primary and secondary immunization. To follow T-cell clones before and after both primary and booster YFV17D yellow fever vaccination, bulk TCR alpha and beta repertoires underwent longitudinal sequencing. Two healthy male donors, one aged 18 to 30 and one aged 30 to 39 years, were included in the cohort. Findings and caveats that apply to the study as a whole: FACS-sorted repertoires could contain abundant contaminating clonotypes from the bulk population, so computational filtering was required. Only two donors were included in the study, so the extent to which the findings can be generalized is limited. A small share of clonotypes was detected in both CD4 and CD8 compartments, with the overlap likely arising from convergent recombination. Compared with the primary T-cell response, the secondary T-cell response was weaker but faster, peaking on day 5 rather than day 15. After the booster, most of the clones that had expanded following primary vaccination were detected again (96% of CD4 and 80% to 90% of CD8), which suggests that memory was broadly maintained.

TCR cDNA was synthesized by 5'RACE template switching, through which a universal primer site and unique molecular identifiers were introduced. cDNA synthesis was primed from both the TCR alpha and TCR beta constant segments. Libraries were amplified in two PCR steps, with sample barcodes and sequencing adapters added in the second step. Libraries were sequenced on Illumina HiSeq 2500 (2x100 bp) or NovaSeq (2x150 bp). The authors' analysis ran thus. Reads were demultiplexed and collapsed into UMI consensus sequences with MIGEC, and V(D)J alignment was performed with MiXCR. Vaccine-responding clonotypes were defined with edgeR using replicate PBMC samples, requiring FDR below 0.01 and a log2 fold change above 5 up to day 15. Each bulk clonotype received a CD4 or CD8 identity based on whether the sequenced CD4 or CD8 repertoire contained that clonotype at higher abundance. TCRdb reworked the public reads: Q25 trimming with fastp, MiXCR clone assembly, productive beta chains retained. CDR3 protein sequences are deduplicated, and each keeps its most common genes and DNA. The V and J calls follow TCRdb's processing rather than the paper's. For this sample the table gives approximately 160,000 distinct CDR3 sequences, of which about 6% were detected only once. The biggest ten clones account for under 3% of the sample.

The clonotype originates from a man younger than 35 who received the YFV17D yellow fever vaccine. The rearranged chain carries TRBV6-1 and TRBJ1-2, with TRBD1 identical over 9 junction bases. Source: CD4+ T cells sorted from PBMCs, taken on the day of the first yellow fever vaccination. The CDR3 is CASSEQGQGNGYTF. The nucleotide sequence reads as follows: TGTGCCAGCAGTGAACAAGGACAGGGGAATGGCTACACCTTC.